The 26 T cell receptor beta chains listed next were all sequenced from one sample in a study of CD8 T cells in Susac syndrome. Reverse transcription of roughly 0.45 to 1 ug RNA was carried out with random hexamers. Each CDR3 protein is one row after TCRdb ran MiXCR on the immunoSEQ multiplex PCR reads. The sample contains 70,000 or so distinct CDR3 sequences, approximately 94% of which appear only once. Input material: CD8+ T cells from PBMCs. The receptors here all came from a human donor with multiple sclerosis.

This chain uses TRBV7-9 with TRBJ2-5; a possible D gene is TRBD1 (6 bases). The CDR3 runs to 16 residues. Germline V CDR1 and CDR2: SEHNR, FQNEAQ (reference sequence). Trimming pared 2 bases from V and 2 bases from J, leaving 15 bases between. CDR3 in DNA: TGTGCCAGCAGCTTAAGGGGGATCGGCAGACAAGAGACCCAGTACTTC. Translation gives CASSLRGIGRQETQYF. Full variable domain (rest looked up from reference TRBV7-9 and TRBJ2-5): DTGVSQNPRHKITKRGQNVTFRCDPISEHNRLYWYRQTLGQGPEFLTYFQNEAQLEKSRLLSDRFSAERPKGSFSTLEIQRTEQGDSAMYLCASSLRGIGRQETQYFGPGTRLLVL.

The chain links TRBV30 to TRBJ1-4; D not certain. The germline CDR1 and CDR2 sequences are GTSNPN and SVGIG (reference sequence). The V end lost 0 bases, the J end lost 1 base, and 9 bases lay between the germline ends. The CDR3 contains 15 residues. The CDR3, as DNA: TGTGCCTGGAGTGTACTACGGGAAACTAATGAAAAACTGTTTTTT. Amino acids: CAWSVLRETNEKLFF.

V gene TRBV5-1 combines with J gene TRBJ1-1; the D gene is possibly TRBD1 (5 bases). From germline, CDR1 is SGHRS and CDR2 YFSETQ. This CDR3 has 16 residues. V shed 3 bases and J shed 1 base, with 16 bases lying between them. The CDR3 sequence: CASSSYRGERNTEAFF. The CDR3 coding sequence is TGCGCCAGCAGCTCCTATCGGGGGGAGAGGAACACTGAAGCTTTCTTT.

The J gene is TRBJ2-7, the V gene TRBV11-2; unclear D gene. Germline CDR1 is SGHAT and CDR2 is FQNNGV. CDR3 length: 14 residues. The germline V and J ends were trimmed by 6 bases and 0 bases, with 12 bases remaining between them. CDR3 protein: CASRQTGPSYEQYF. In DNA form, the CDR3 reads TGTGCCAGCAGACAAACCGGGCCCTCCTACGAGCAGTACTTC.

DNA for the CDR3: TGTGCCAGCAGCCAAGGGGGCGGAATTCTCTCCTACGAGCAGTACTTC. Amino acids: CASSQGGGILSYEQYF. The chain links TRBV3-1 to TRBJ2-7; tentatively, D is TRBD1 (5 bases). Per germline, CDR1 LGHDT and CDR2 YNNKEL (reference sequence). The CDR3 extends over 16 amino acids. V dropped 1 base and J dropped 0 bases, with 13 bases sitting between them.

This chain links TRBV2 with TRBJ2-7; weak D call: TRBD1 (7 bases). CDR3 length: 15 amino acids. Germline-derived CDR1 and CDR2 are SNHLY and FYNNEI. Trimming removed 1 base from V and 3 bases from J, with 13 bases in between. The CDR3 reads CASSEGSRGDYEQYF. CDR3 DNA sequence: TGTGCCAGCAGTGAAGGATCCAGGGGGGACTACGAGCAGTACTTC.

This clonotype showed up just once. The V and J genes are TRBV19 and TRBJ1-5; TRBD1 matches at 8 bases. CDR1 and CDR2 (germline): LNHDA, SQIVND (reference sequence). The junction had 11 bases not matched to a gene; V was cut back by 5 bases and J by 5 bases. The CDR3 covers 16 residues. CDR3: CASSESDGQGYQPQHF. DNA of the CDR3: TGTGCCAGTAGTGAGTCCGACGGACAGGGATATCAGCCCCAGCATTTT.

The V and J genes are TRBV5-6 and TRBJ2-3; weak D call: TRBD1 (6 bases). Trimming shortened V by 0 bases and J by 5 bases, and 22 bases separated the two germline ends. The CDR3 spans 18 residues. The germline CDR1 and CDR2 sequences are SGHDT and YYEEEE. The CDR3 nucleotides read TGTGCCAGCAGCTTGGAACGGTACGGGACACCAATCCTAGATACGCAGTATTTT. Its protein product is CASSLERYGTPILDTQYF.

This clonotype was observed a few times. The chain is built from TRBV9 and TRBJ2-7, with 9 bases aligning to TRBD1. The CDR3 has 13 residues. Germline V lookup: CDR1 SGDLS, CDR2 YYNGEE. V shed 4 bases, J shed 4 bases, and the junction held 3 bases outside the gene matches. This CDR3 reads CASSQDRGYEQYF. DNA for the CDR3: TGTGCCAGCAGCCAGGACAGGGGTTACGAGCAGTACTTC. Full variable domain (remainder filled in from reference TRBV9 and TRBJ2-7): DSGVTQTPKHLITATGQRVTLRCSPRSGDLSVYWYQQSLDQGLQFLIQYYNGEERAKGNILERFSAQQFPDLHSELNLSSLELGDSALYFCASSQDRGYEQYFGPGTRLTVT.

This chain links TRBV4-2 with TRBJ2-5; TRBD2 agrees at 8 bases. The CDR3 runs 15 residues. Trimming at V came to 2 bases and at J to 1 base, leaving 3 bases not matched to a gene. Per germline, CDR1 LGHNA and CDR2 YNFKEQ. CDR3 in amino acids: CASSQTLAGQETQYF. The DNA of the CDR3 is TGTGCCAGCAGCCAAACCCTAGCGGGCCAAGAGACCCAGTACTTC.

The gene calls are TRBV30 and TRBJ1-5, with 9 bases identical to TRBD1. The trim removed 2 bases at V and 4 bases at J, leaving 6 bases unmatched. The germline V gene encodes CDR1 GTSNPN and CDR2 SVGIG (reference sequence). The CDR3 is made up of 15 amino acids. CDR3 in DNA: TGTGCCTGGAGTTCGTCCGGGACAGGGAATCAGCCCCAGCATTTT. Translation gives CAWSSSGTGNQPQHF. Based on the CDR3 plus reference TRBV30 and TRBJ1-5, the full variable domain is SQTIHQWPATLVQPVGSPLSLECTVEGTSNPNLYWYRQAAGRGLQLLFYSVGIGQISSEVPQNLSASRPQDRQFILSSKKLLLSDSGFYLCAWSSSGTGNQPQHFGDGTRLSIL.

This chain connects TRBV6-2 or TRBV6-3 to TRBJ2-7, with 10 bases lining up with TRBD2. Germline V gives CDR1 MNHEY, CDR2 SVGEGT. The CDR3 extends over 15 amino acids. V was pared by 2 bases and J by 3 bases, with 4 bases of the junction left unmatched. The DNA of the CDR3 is TGTGCCAGCAGTTACGGTCTAGCGGGAGTCTACGAGCAGTACTTC. Translating it yields CASSYGLAGVYEQYF.

V usage is TRBV27 and J usage is TRBJ2-7; D gene uncertain. The germline CDR1 and CDR2 sequences are MNHEY and SMNVEV (reference sequence). This CDR3 is built from 13 residues. V was pared by 6 bases and J by 5 bases, with 14 bases between. The CDR3 is CASSSSRKNEQYF. CDR3 DNA sequence: TGTGCCAGCAGCTCCAGCCGCAAAAACGAGCAGTACTTC.

The chain joins TRBV24-1 to TRBJ2-1; possible D gene TRBD2, 6 bases. The CDR3 is 14 amino acids. Germline V gene lookup returns CDR1 KGHDR and CDR2 SFDVKD. V was trimmed by 3 bases and J by 6 bases, leaving 11 bases between them. CDR3 coding DNA: TGTGCCACCAGTGATAGGGGACTTCCCAATGAGCAGTTCTTC. Protein sequence: CATSDRGLPNEQFF.

V gene TRBV19 combines with J gene TRBJ2-7; D is unclear. The CDR3 length is 13 residues. Germline values: CDR1 LNHDA, CDR2 SQIVND (reference sequence). Trimming pared 1 base from V and 2 bases from J, leaving 6 bases between. The CDR3 sequence: CASSIGPAYEQYF. The CDR3 region has the DNA TGTGCCAGTAGTATAGGCCCAGCCTACGAGCAGTACTTC.

This chain connects TRBV5-4 to TRBJ2-7; TRBD1 matches 7 bases. This CDR3 spans 14 amino acids. The ends lost 4 bases at V and 4 bases at J; junction bases unmatched: 8. Germline V gene sequence: CDR1 SGHNT, CDR2 YYREEE (reference sequence). CDR3 amino acids: CASSPGTVNYEQYF. CDR3 DNA: TGTGCCAGCAGCCCCGGGACAGTTAATTACGAGCAGTACTTC.

The rearrangement links TRBV29-1 to TRBJ1-1, with 11 nucleotides matching TRBD1. Germline CDR1 and CDR2: SQVTM and ANQGSEA. The CDR3 sequence is 13 residues long. The V gene end was trimmed by 7 bases and the J gene end by 6 bases; junction bases not matched to a gene: 7. The CDR3 protein is CSGRGQGAAEAFF. CDR3 DNA sequence: TGCAGCGGTAGAGGACAGGGGGCCGCTGAAGCTTTCTTT.

The chain carries TRBV4-1 and TRBJ1-1; D unclear. The CDR3 spans 15 residues. Germline CDR1 and CDR2: MGHRA and YSYEKL. Trimming cost V 0 bases and J 1 base, with 9 bases left between them. DNA of the CDR3: TGCGCCAGCAGCCAAGATGAAGGAGCGAACACTGAAGCTTTCTTT. It specifies CASSQDEGANTEAFF.

The chain recombines TRBV13 with TRBJ2-1; D is perhaps TRBD1 (5 bases). CDR1 and CDR2 (germline): PRHDT, FYEKMQ (reference sequence). V was trimmed by 9 bases and J by 0 bases, leaving 9 bases between them. This CDR3 comprises 13 residues. The CDR3 reads CASQRGSYNEQFF. The DNA of the CDR3 is TGTGCCAGTCAAAGGGGCTCCTACAATGAGCAGTTCTTC.

The chain couples TRBV4-2 to TRBJ2-7; 9 nucleotides agree with TRBD2. The J segment lost 3 bases and the V segment lost 4 bases, leaving 1 base of the junction unmatched. From germline, CDR1 is LGHNA and CDR2 YNFKEQ. The CDR3 consists of 13 residues. CDR3 nucleotide sequence: TGTGCCAGCAGCCCGACTAGCGGCTACGAGCAGTACTTC. Amino acids: CASSPTSGYEQYF.

The chain uses TRBV7-2 and TRBJ2-3; TRBD2 matches at 10 bases. The trim removed 8 bases at V and 2 bases at J, leaving 7 bases unmatched. CDR1 and CDR2 (germline): SGHTA, FQGNSA. The CDR3 is made up of 15 amino acids. CDR3 sequence reads: CASSLSGGSTDTQYF. The CDR3 DNA follows: TGTGCCAGCTCCCTTAGCGGGGGGTCCACAGATACGCAGTATTTT.

This clonotype was seen a few times. The chain employs TRBV6-5 and TRBJ1-2; D unclear. The V end was cut by 0 bases, the J end by 5 bases, with 10 bases between. The CDR3 length is 14 residues. CDR1 is MNHEY and CDR2 is SVGAGI in the germline V gene. CDR3 nucleotide sequence: TGTGCCAGCAGTTACTCGAGAATGGGTTATGGCTACACCTTC. It translates to CASSYSRMGYGYTF.

This sequence joins TRBV19 and TRBJ2-5; 10 nucleotides agree with TRBD2. The CDR3 loop spans 15 amino acids. V trimming: 5 bases; J trimming: 2 bases; junction bases outside the gene matches: 5. CDR1 is LNHDA and CDR2 is SQIVND in the germline V gene (reference sequence). The CDR3 protein is CASSPGTSEQETQYF. CDR3 nucleotides: TGTGCCAGTAGTCCTGGGACTAGCGAGCAAGAGACCCAGTACTTC.

The chain employs TRBV27 and TRBJ1-6; D is ambiguous. Trimming took 4 bases from V and 10 from J, leaving 11 bases between them. The germline V gene encodes CDR1 MNHEY and CDR2 SMNVEV (reference sequence). The CDR3 has 13 residues. The CDR3 nucleotides are TGTGCCAGCAGTTACGGTTCTTACTCACCCCTCCACTTT. It specifies CASSYGSYSPLHF.

The chain couples TRBV20-1 to TRBJ2-5, with a tentative D call TRBD2 (5 bases). Germline-derived CDR1 and CDR2 are DFQATT and SNEGSKA (reference sequence). Trimming left V 5 bases short and J 2 bases short, with 15 bases between. This CDR3 contains 14 residues. CDR3 in amino acids: CSAPPPWEQETQYF. The CDR3 nucleotides are TGCAGTGCTCCTCCTCCCTGGGAGCAAGAGACCCAGTACTTC.

This clonotype occurred once. The V and J genes are TRBV29-1 and TRBJ2-7; 7 bases fit TRBD1. The trim removed 8 bases at V and 4 bases at J, leaving 11 bases unmatched. Germline V gives CDR1 SQVTM, CDR2 ANQGSEA. There are 13 residues in the CDR3. CDR3 bases: TGCAGCATAGGGGTGACAGGGCCGTACGAGCAGTACTTC. It specifies CSIGVTGPYEQYF.